The sequence of this TCR beta chain was determined in a study of T cell responses to AZD1222 COVID-19 vaccine. Study-level points and caveats: Sampling captured repertoires only after the peak T cell response.

Produced via immunoSEQ multiplex PCR; TCRdb's table is partial and in-frame only. The sample shows 130,000 or so clones, roughly nine tenths of them seen only once. This clone came up once. The antigen remains undetermined. The specimen comprised peripheral blood, sampled 28 days after the second dose of the MenACWY control vaccine. This sequence originates from an adult who received the MenACWY meningococcal vaccine as a control.

The DNA for the CDR3 is TGTGCCAGCAGTGAATCGACTAGCGGGAGTATCAACAATGAGCAGTTCTTC. Amino acid sequence: CASSESTSGSINNEQFF. The chain recombines TRBV2 with TRBJ2-1; 12 positions match TRBD2. There are 17 residues in the CDR3. V gave up 2 bases and J gave up 5 bases; unmatched junction bases: 7. The germline V gene has CDR1 SNHLY and CDR2 FYNNEI.